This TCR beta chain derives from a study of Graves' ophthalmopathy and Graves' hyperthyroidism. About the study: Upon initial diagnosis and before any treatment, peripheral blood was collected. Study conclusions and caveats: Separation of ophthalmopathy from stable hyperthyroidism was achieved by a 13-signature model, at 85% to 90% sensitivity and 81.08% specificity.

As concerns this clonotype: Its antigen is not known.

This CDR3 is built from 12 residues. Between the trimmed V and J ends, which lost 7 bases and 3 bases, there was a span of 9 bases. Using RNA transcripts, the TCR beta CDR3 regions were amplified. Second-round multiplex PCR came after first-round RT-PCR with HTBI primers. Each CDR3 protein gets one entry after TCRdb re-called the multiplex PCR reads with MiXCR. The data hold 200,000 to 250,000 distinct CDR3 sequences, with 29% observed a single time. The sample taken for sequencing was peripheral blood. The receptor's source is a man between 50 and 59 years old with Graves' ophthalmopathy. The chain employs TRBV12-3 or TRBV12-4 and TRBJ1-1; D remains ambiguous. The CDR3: CASTVAHTEAFF. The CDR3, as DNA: TGTGCCAGCACCGTCGCTCACACTGAAGCTTTCTTT.